This T cell receptor beta chain was identified in a study of shared clonotypes between healthy human individuals. Using immunoSEQ multiplex PCR, the repertoire was profiled, and TCRdb retains in-frame clones only, with some absent. The table includes 100,000 or so clones, 67% detected once. CDR3 length: 14 amino acids. Germline CDR1 SNHLY, CDR2 FYNNEI. V was cut by 2 bases and J by 5 bases, with 12 bases left in between. Overall study findings and caveats: Incomplete sequencing of sorted subsets was indicated by rarefaction despite large depth.

As to this clone: What it binds is not known. The sample holds other DNA sequences that translate to the same CDR3.

Researchers reported that CD8 memory united CD45RO+ cells with CCR7-negative CD45RA+ TemRA cells. The sample comprised memory CD8+ T cells sorted from blood. Subset denoted: CD45RO+ cells pooled with CCR7-negative TemRA cells. V and J are TRBV2 and TRBJ2-5, with TRBD2 as a possible D gene (7 bases). This TCR was sampled from a woman aged 25 to 39 in good health. Here the CDR3 DNA reads TGTGCCAGCAGTGAAACGGGGGGCGTGGAGACCCAGTACTTC. It encodes CASSETGGVETQYF.